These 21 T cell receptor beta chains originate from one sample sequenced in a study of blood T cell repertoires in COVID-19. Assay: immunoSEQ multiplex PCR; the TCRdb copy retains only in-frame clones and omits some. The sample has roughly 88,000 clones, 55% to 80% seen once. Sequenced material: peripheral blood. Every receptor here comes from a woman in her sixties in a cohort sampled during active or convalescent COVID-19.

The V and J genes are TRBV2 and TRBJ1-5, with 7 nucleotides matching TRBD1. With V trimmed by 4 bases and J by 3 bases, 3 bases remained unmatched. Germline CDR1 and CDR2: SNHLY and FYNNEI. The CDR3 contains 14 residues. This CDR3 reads CASSVTGINQPQHF. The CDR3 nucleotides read TGTGCCAGCAGTGTGACAGGGATCAATCAGCCCCAGCATTTT.

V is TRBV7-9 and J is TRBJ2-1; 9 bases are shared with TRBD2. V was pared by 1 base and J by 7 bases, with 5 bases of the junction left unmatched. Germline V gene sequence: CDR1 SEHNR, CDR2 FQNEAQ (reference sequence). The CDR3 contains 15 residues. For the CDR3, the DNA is TGTGCCAGCAGCTTAGTCCTAGCGGGGTCGAATGAGCAGTTCTTC. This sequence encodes CASSLVLAGSNEQFF.

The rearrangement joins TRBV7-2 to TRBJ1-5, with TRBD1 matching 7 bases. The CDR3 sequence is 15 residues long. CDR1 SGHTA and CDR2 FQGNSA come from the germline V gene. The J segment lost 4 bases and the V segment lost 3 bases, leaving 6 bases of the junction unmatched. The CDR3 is CASSFTGAVNQPQHF. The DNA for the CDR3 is TGTGCCAGCAGCTTTACAGGGGCCGTTAATCAGCCCCAGCATTTT.

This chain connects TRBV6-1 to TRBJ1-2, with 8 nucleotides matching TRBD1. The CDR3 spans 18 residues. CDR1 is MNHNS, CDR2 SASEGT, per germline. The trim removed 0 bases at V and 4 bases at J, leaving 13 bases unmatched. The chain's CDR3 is CASSEALPRQGAVYGYTF. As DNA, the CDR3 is TGTGCCAGCAGTGAAGCGCTTCCTAGGCAGGGGGCGGTCTATGGCTACACCTTC.

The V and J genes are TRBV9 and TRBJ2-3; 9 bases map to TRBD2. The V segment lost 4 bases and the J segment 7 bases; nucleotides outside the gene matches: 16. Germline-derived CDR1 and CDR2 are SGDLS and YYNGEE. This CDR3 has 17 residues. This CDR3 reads CASSSPRGGGALNTQYF. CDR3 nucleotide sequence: TGTGCCAGCAGCTCGCCGCGCGGCGGGGGGGCACTTAATACGCAGTATTTT. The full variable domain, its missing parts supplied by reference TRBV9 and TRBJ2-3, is DSGVTQTPKHLITATGQRVTLRCSPRSGDLSVYWYQQSLDQGLQFLIQYYNGEERAKGNILERFSAQQFPDLHSELNLSSLELGDSALYFCASSSPRGGGALNTQYFGPGTRLTVL.

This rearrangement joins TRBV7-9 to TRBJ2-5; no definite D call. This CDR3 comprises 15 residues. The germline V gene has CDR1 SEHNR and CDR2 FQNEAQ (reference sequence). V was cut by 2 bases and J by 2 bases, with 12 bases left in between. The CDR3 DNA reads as TGTGCCAGCAGCTTATTTACGACTTCGCAAGAGACCCAGTACTTC. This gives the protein CASSLFTTSQETQYF.

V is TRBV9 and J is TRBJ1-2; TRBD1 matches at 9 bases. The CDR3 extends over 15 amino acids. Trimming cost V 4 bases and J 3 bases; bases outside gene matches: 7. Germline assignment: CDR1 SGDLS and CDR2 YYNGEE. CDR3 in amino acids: CASSSRQGEDYGYTF. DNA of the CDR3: TGTGCCAGCAGCTCGCGACAGGGGGAGGACTATGGCTACACCTTC.

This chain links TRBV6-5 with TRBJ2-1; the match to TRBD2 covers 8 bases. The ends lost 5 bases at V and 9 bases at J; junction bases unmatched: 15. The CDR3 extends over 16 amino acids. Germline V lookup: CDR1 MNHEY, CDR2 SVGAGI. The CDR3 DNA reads TGTGCCAGCAGTAACTGGCCGGGACTAGGTAGATTTGAGCAGTTCTTC. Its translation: CASSNWPGLGRFEQFF.

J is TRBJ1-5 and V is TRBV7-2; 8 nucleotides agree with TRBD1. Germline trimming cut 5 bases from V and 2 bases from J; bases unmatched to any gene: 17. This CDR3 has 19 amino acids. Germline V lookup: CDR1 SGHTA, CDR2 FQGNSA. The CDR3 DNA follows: TGTGCCAGCAGCGCGGACAGGGTAGCAACCTGGTTGGGCAATCAGCCCCAGCATTTT. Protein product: CASSADRVATWLGNQPQHF.

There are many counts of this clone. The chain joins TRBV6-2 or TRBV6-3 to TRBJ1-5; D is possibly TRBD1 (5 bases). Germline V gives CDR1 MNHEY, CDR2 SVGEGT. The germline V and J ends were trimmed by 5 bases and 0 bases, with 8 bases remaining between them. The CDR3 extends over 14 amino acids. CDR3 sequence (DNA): TGTGCCAGCAGTGACAGTAATAGCAATCAGCCCCAGCATTTT. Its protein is CASSDSNSNQPQHF.

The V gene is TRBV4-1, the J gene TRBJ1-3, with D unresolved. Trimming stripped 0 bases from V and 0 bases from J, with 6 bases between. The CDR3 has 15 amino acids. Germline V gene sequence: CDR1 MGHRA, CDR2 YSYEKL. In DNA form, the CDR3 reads TGCGCCAGCAGCCAAGACGCGAACTCTGGAAACACCATATATTTT. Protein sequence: CASSQDANSGNTIYF.

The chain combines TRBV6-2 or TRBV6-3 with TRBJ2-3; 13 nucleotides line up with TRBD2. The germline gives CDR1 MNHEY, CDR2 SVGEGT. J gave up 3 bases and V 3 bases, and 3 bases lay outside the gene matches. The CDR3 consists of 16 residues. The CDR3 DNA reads TGTGCCAGCAGTTATGGGACTAGCGGGGCGACAGATACGCAGTATTTT. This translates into CASSYGTSGATDTQYF.

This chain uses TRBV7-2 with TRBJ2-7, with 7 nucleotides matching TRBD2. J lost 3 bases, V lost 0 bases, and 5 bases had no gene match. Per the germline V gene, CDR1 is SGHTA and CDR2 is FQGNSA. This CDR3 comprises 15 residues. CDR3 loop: CASSLAGGSYYEQYF. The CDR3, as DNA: TGTGCCAGCAGCTTAGCGGGGGGGTCCTACTACGAGCAGTACTTC.

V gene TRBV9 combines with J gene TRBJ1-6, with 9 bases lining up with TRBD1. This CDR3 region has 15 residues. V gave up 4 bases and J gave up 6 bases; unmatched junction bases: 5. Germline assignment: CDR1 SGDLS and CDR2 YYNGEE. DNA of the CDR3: TGTGCCAGCAGCCCGGGACAGGGTGTTAATTCACCCCTCCACTTT. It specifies CASSPGQGVNSPLHF.

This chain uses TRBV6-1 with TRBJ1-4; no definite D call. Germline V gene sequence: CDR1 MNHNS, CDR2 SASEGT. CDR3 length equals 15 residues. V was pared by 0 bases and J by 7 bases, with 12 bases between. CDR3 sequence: CASSEAWVPGEKLFF. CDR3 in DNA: TGTGCCAGCAGTGAAGCATGGGTCCCGGGTGAAAAACTGTTTTTT.

As DNA, the CDR3 is TGTGCCAGCAGCCAACTTTCAGGGTCCCATCAGCCCCAGCATTTT. Translating gives CASSQLSGSHQPQHF. The chain couples TRBV16 to TRBJ1-5; a possible D gene is TRBD1 (5 bases). Germline lookup yields CDR1 KGHSY and CDR2 FQNENV. With 2 bases removed from V and 5 bases from J, the gap between germline ends came to 13 bases. The CDR3 loop spans 15 amino acids. Using reference TRBV16 and TRBJ1-5 for the parts outside the CDR3, the full variable domain is GEEVAQTPKHLVRGEGQKAKLYCAPIKGHSYVFWYQQVLKNEFKFLISFQNENVFDETGMPKERFSAKCLPNSPCSLEIQATKLEDSAVYFCASSQLSGSHQPQHFGDGTRLSIL.

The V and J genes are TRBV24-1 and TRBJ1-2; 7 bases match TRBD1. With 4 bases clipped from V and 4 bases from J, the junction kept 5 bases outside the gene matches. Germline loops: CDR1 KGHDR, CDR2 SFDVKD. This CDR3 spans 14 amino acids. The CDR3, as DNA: TGTGCCACCAGTGACCTAGACAGGGCCTATGGCTACACCTTC. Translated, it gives CATSDLDRAYGYTF.

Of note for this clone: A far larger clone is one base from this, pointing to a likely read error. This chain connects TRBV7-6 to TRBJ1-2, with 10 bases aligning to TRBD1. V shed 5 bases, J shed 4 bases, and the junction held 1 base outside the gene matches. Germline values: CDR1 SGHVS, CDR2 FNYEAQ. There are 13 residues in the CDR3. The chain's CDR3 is CASSRTGGYGYTF. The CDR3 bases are TGTGCCAGCAGCAGGACAGGGGGCTATGGCTACACCTTC. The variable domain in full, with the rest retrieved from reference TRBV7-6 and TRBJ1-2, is GAGVSQSPRYKVTKRGQDVALRCDPISGHVSLYWYRQALGQGPEFLTYFNYEAQQDKSGLPNDRFSAERPEGSISTLTIQRTEQRDSAMYRCASSRTGGYGYTFGSGTRLTVV.

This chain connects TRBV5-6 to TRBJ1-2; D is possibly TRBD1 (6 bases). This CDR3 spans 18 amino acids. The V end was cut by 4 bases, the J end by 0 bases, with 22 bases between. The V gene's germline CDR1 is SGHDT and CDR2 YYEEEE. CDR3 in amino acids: CASSPNPTGHKANYGYTF. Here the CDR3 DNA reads TGTGCCAGCAGCCCGAATCCGACAGGACACAAAGCTAACTATGGCTACACCTTC. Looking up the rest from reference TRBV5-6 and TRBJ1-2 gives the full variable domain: DAGVTQSPTHLIKTRGQQVTLRCSPKSGHDTVSWYQQALGQGPQFIFQYYEEEERQRGNFPDRFSGHQFPNYSSELNVNALLLGDSALYLCASSPNPTGHKANYGYTFGSGTRLTVV.

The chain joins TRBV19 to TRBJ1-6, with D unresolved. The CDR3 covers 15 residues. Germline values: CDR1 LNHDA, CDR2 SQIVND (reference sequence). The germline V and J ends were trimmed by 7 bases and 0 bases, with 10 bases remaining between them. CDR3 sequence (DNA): TGTGCCAGTATTCTACGTAGCTCCTATAATTCACCCCTCCACTTT. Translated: CASILRSSYNSPLHF.

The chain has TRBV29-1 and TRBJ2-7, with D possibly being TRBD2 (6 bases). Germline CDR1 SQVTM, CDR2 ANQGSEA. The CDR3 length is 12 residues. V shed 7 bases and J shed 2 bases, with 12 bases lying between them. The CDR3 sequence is CSARDSPYEQYF. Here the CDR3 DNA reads TGCAGCGCCCGGGACTCGCCCTACGAGCAGTACTTC.